This T cell receptor (beta chain) is from a study of T cell repertoires in cytomegalovirus infection. This clonotype is medium-sized in the sample. Its matching antigen is unknown. The CDR3 consists of 14 residues. J was trimmed by 9 bases and V by 2 bases; bases with no gene match: 6. Looked up from germline, CDR1 is SGHRS and CDR2 is YFSETQ. TCRdb reprocessed the reads with MiXCR, giving one entry per CDR3 protein. The sample holds 150,000 or so distinct CDR3 sequences, about 31% seen once. The rearrangement joins TRBV5-1 to TRBJ2-1, with 9 nucleotides matching TRBD2. Sequences were derived from CD8+ T cells from cultured PBMCs, sampled from culture after CMV antigen stimulation. This TCR was sampled from a human donor in good health (CMV status not recorded). Some clones in this sample may be carry-over from other donors' samples. This CDR3 is CASSFAGGQSEQFF. For the CDR3, the DNA is TGCGCCAGCAGCTTCGCGGGGGGGCAAAGTGAGCAGTTCTTC.